A selection of T cell receptor beta chains follows, all from one sample in a study of human T cells and chemical hapten exposure. TCRdb independently ran MiXCR on the 5' RACE reads; one entry per CDR3 protein. The sample holds 120,000 to 150,000 distinct CDR3 sequences, 4.1% seen once. These receptors came from a female donor in good health. CDR3s include the opening cysteine and the closing phenylalanine or tryptophan. D genes are given only for firm matches. Rows give clone size only sometimes, using once, few, many, or a class for an expanded clone.

many	TRBV24-1	TRBJ2-1	TRBD2	CATSDKTSRYGEQFF	TGTGCCACCAGTGATAAGACTAGCCGCTACGGTGAGCAGTTCTTC
many	TRBV9	TRBJ1-5	-	CASSVDAGMGQPQHF	TGTGCCAGCAGCGTAGATGCAGGGATGGGTCAGCCCCAGCATTTT
many	TRBV27	TRBJ2-2	TRBD2	CASSIAGGLAGELFF	TGTGCCAGCAGTATAGCGGGGGGGTTGGCCGGGGAGCTGTTTTTT
-	TRBV6-1	TRBJ2-4	-	CASSEDYTVMYIQYF	TGTGCCAGCAGTGAAGATTATACAGTGATGTACATTCAGTACTTC
many	TRBV18	TRBJ1-1	TRBD1	CASSARQGESTEAFF	TGTGCCAGCTCAGCTCGACAGGGAGAAAGCACTGAAGCTTTCTTT
-	TRBV27	TRBJ1-2	-	CASSRRANYGYTF	TGTGCCAGCAGCAGAAGGGCTAACTATGGCTACACCTTC
many	TRBV23-1	TRBJ1-5	-	CASSQSLCRLRTYSNQPQHF	TGCGCCAGCAGTCAATCCCTTTGCAGGCTCCGCACTTATAGCAATCAGCCCCAGCATTTT
many	TRBV9	TRBJ2-7	-	CASSVAQGNEQYF	TGTGCCAGCAGCGTAGCCCAGGGGAACGAGCAGTACTTC
many	TRBV11-1	TRBJ2-3	-	CASLPGRGRYTDTQYF	TGTGCCAGCCTACCGGGGCGTGGAAGGTACACAGATACGCAGTATTTT
many	TRBV6-6	TRBJ2-6	-	CASSYLGALSGANVLTF	TGTGCCAGCAGTTACCTGGGGGCCCTCTCTGGGGCCAACGTCCTGACTTTC
many	TRBV20-1	TRBJ1-1	TRBD1	CSAPHRGTEAFF	TGCAGTGCCCCCCACAGGGGGACTGAAGCTTTCTTT
many	TRBV5-1	TRBJ1-1	-	CASSLVGEGNTEAFF	TGCGCCAGCAGCTTGGTAGGTGAGGGGAACACTGAAGCTTTCTTT
many	TRBV20-1	TRBJ2-5	-	CSASEGWYQETQYF	TGCAGTGCTAGTGAAGGGTGGTACCAAGAGACCCAGTACTTC
many	TRBV19	TRBJ2-3	TRBD2	CASRRGGGDTQYF	TGTGCCAGTAGGCGGGGGGGCGGAGATACGCAGTATTTT
few	TRBV6-1	TRBJ1-2	-	CASRGSTENYGYTF	TGTGCCAGCAGGGGAAGTACAGAGAACTATGGCTACACCTTC
many	TRBV28	TRBJ2-3	-	CASSNTPWGTSTDTQYF	TGTGCCAGCAGCAATACTCCTTGGGGGACTAGCACAGATACGCAGTATTTT
many	TRBV10-2	TRBJ2-7	-	CASRKEDYEQYF	TGCGCCAGCAGGAAAGAGGACTACGAGCAGTACTTC
many	TRBV5-1	TRBJ2-5	TRBD2	CASSWSGASPKTQYF	TGCGCCAGCAGCTGGAGCGGGGCAAGCCCTAAGACCCAGTACTTC
many	TRBV28	TRBJ2-3	-	CASTTLTGGTDTQYF	TGTGCCAGCACGACGCTTACGGGGGGCACAGATACGCAGTATTTT
many	TRBV7-3	TRBJ1-3	TRBD1	CASSPFRQGSGNTIYF	TGTGCCAGCAGCCCTTTTAGACAGGGCTCTGGAAACACCATATATTTT
many	TRBV29-1	TRBJ2-5	TRBD1	CSVVGDRGRETQYF	TGCAGCGTTGTAGGGGACAGGGGGAGGGAGACCCAGTACTTC
many	TRBV6-5	TRBJ2-7	TRBD1	CASSTTGGSVYEQYF	TGTGCCAGCAGCACGACAGGGGGTAGCGTGTACGAGCAGTACTTC
few	TRBV4-3	TRBJ1-1	-	CASSQGSRGWTEAFF	TGCGCCAGCAGCCAGGGATCGCGGGGTTGGACTGAAGCTTTCTTT
-	TRBV6-2/TRBV6-3	TRBJ2-7	-	CASSYSLDEQYF	TGTGCCAGCAGTTACTCTCTTGACGAGCAGTACTTC
-	TRBV7-2	TRBJ2-5	-	CASSLLSETQYF	TGTGCCAGCAGCTTACTATCGGAGACCCAGTACTTC
many	TRBV28	TRBJ2-1	TRBD2	CASISRTSGVYNEQFF	TGTGCCAGCATCTCAAGGACTAGCGGGGTCTACAATGAGCAGTTCTTC
many	TRBV7-2	TRBJ1-1	TRBD1	CASSSRQGADEAFF	TGTGCCAGCAGCTCAAGACAGGGGGCGGATGAAGCTTTCTTT
many	TRBV7-2	TRBJ1-2	-	CASTQRGYGYTF	TGTGCCAGCACCCAACGAGGGTACGGCTACACCTTC
many	TRBV5-1	TRBJ2-3	TRBD2	CASSLATSGGGTDTQYF	TGCGCCAGCAGCTTGGCGACTAGCGGGGGGGGCACAGATACGCAGTATTTT
many	TRBV19	TRBJ2-5	-	CASSKKWGLYQETQYF	TGTGCCAGTAGTAAAAAGTGGGGGTTATACCAAGAGACCCAGTACTTC
-	TRBV7-3	TRBJ2-5	-	CASSPSGGLVETQYF	TGTGCCAGCAGCCCCAGTGGTGGGCTGGTAGAGACCCAGTACTTC
few	TRBV5-6	TRBJ2-4	-	CASSLRVAKNIQYF	TGTGCCAGCAGCTTGAGGGTAGCCAAAAACATTCAGTACTTC
many	TRBV6-1	TRBJ2-7	-	CASTEGVAGDTYEQYF	TGTGCCAGCACCGAAGGGGTGGCAGGGGACACGTACGAGCAGTACTTC
many	TRBV28	TRBJ2-7	-	CASSPGGDYEQYF	TGTGCCAGCAGTCCAGGGGGGGACTACGAGCAGTACTTC
few	TRBV2	TRBJ2-2	TRBD2	CASSAGLVLSTGELFF	TGTGCCAGCAGTGCGGGACTAGTATTGTCGACCGGGGAGCTGTTTTTT
many	TRBV20-1	TRBJ1-1	TRBD1	CSARGAGTGGGGTEAFF	TGCAGTGCTAGAGGCGCCGGGACAGGGGGAGGGGGCACTGAAGCTTTCTTT
many	TRBV4-2	TRBJ2-1	TRBD2	CASSQDGGGAYNEQFF	TGTGCCAGCAGCCAAGATGGCGGGGGGGCCTACAATGAGCAGTTCTTC
few	TRBV28	TRBJ2-5	-	CASSEGGRETQYF	TGTGCCAGCAGTGAAGGGGGAAGGGAGACCCAGTACTTC
many	TRBV2	TRBJ2-1	TRBD1	CASSESRTGPNEQFF	TGTGCCAGCAGTGAAAGCAGGACAGGGCCCAATGAGCAGTTCTTC
many	TRBV6-2/TRBV6-3	TRBJ2-2	TRBD1	CASTSQDRGTGELFF	TGTGCCAGCACTTCTCAAGACAGGGGGACCGGGGAGCTGTTTTTT
many	TRBV20-1	TRBJ2-3	-	CSAREGLISTDTQYF	TGCAGTGCTAGAGAGGGACTCATAAGCACAGATACGCAGTATTTT
many	TRBV29-1	TRBJ2-3	-	CSGSRRDTQYF	TGCAGCGGCTCCCGAAGAGATACGCAGTATTTT
many	TRBV28	TRBJ2-7	TRBD2	CASSLLRGASGEQYF	TGTGCCAGCAGTTTATTGCGGGGGGCGTCGGGGGAGCAGTACTTC
few	TRBV29-1	TRBJ2-1	TRBD2	CSVVWMSGGYNEQFF	TGCAGCGTTGTTTGGATGAGCGGGGGATACAATGAGCAGTTCTTC
many	TRBV5-1	TRBJ2-7	-	CASSLDTPYEQYF	TGCGCCAGCAGCTTGGACACCCCCTACGAGCAGTACTTC
many	TRBV4-3	TRBJ1-1	-	CASSQDRRGLATEAFF	TGCGCCAGCAGCCAAGATCGACGCGGGCTGGCCACTGAAGCTTTCTTT
many	TRBV20-1	TRBJ2-6	TRBD1	CSARDREPGANVLTF	TGCAGTGCTCGGGACAGGGAACCTGGGGCCAACGTCCTGACTTTC